This T cell receptor (beta chain) came from a study of Ad26.COV2.S vaccination and SARS-CoV-2 variants. Findings and limits, study-wide: Reports say spike-specific CD8+ and CD4+ T cell responses covered substantial breadth after vaccination. The study found similar non-spike TCR breadth in vaccine and placebo recipients. The TCR-based breadth and depth measures might underestimate overall T cell responses. Greater spike-specific TCR breadth was seen in vaccine recipients than in placebo recipients.

Generated by immunoSEQ multiplex PCR, the TCRdb table keeps only in-frame clones and is missing some. Of just over 350,000 clones in the sample, 92% are singletons; the top ten hold 3% to 5%. Turning to this clone: Antigen specificity is unknown.

The CDR3 sequence is 13 residues long. CDR1 and CDR2 from the germline V gene are SGHNT and YENEEA. Trimming took off 3 bases at V and 4 bases at J, with 10 bases between the two ends. The clonotype originates from a human donor who had recovered from COVID-19. The chain joins TRBV11-3 to TRBJ2-7; D remains unclear. Sample: peripheral blood, taken after recovery from COVID-19. DNA of the CDR3: TGTGCCAGCAGCTTCGACGGAGCGTACGAGCAGTACTTC. Encoded protein: CASSFDGAYEQYF.